This entry lists 26 T cell receptor beta chains sequenced from one sample in a study of blood T cell repertoires in COVID-19 (dated by TCRdb to the early 2020s). The method behind the library was the immunoSEQ multiplex PCR assay. TCRdb took over this immuneACCESS table, retaining in-frame rearrangements with V and J assigned. Such tables are incomplete; in checked studies, under half of the missing clones stem from an unresolved V gene, and the remainder is unexplained. The sample table contains fewer than 150,000 clones; only one count was recorded for roughly 84% of them. Jointly, the top ten make up about 7.3% of the sample. The sequencing sample was made of peripheral blood. The source is a woman between 35 and 50 years old with acute or convalescent COVID-19.

The V gene is TRBV30, the J gene TRBJ1-6; 7 nucleotides line up with TRBD1. From germline, CDR1 is GTSNPN and CDR2 SVGIG (reference sequence). The V segment lost 2 bases and the J segment 7 bases; nucleotides outside the gene matches: 5. This CDR3 is 14 amino acids long. The CDR3 bases are TGTGCCTGGAGTCAACAGGGGCGCAATTCACCCCTCCACTTT. Translating it yields CAWSQQGRNSPLHF.

The chain has TRBV19 and TRBJ1-5, with 9 bases that match TRBD1. Germline trimming cut 3 bases from V and 4 bases from J; bases unmatched to any gene: 7. The CDR3 has 16 residues. Germline CDR1 reads LNHDA; CDR2 reads SQIVND (reference sequence). CDR3 in amino acids: CASSIQGTGKNQPQHF. CDR3 bases: TGTGCCAGTAGTATCCAAGGGACAGGGAAGAATCAGCCCCAGCATTTT.

This clone was seen once. The CDR3 loop reads CASSPGTKDEKLFF. CDR3 nucleotides: TGTGCCAGCAGCCCCGGGACTAAAGATGAAAAACTGTTTTTT. V and J are TRBV5-8 and TRBJ1-4, with a possible D match to TRBD1 (5 bases). The CDR3 has 14 residues. The germline gives CDR1 SGHTS, CDR2 YDEGEE. Trimming stripped 4 bases from V and 6 bases from J, with 13 bases between.

This clone was recorded only once. The chain joins TRBV6-1 to TRBJ1-5; TRBD1 is a possible D gene (5 bases). The V and J ends lost 1 base and 9 bases respectively, with 13 bases between them. Germline-derived CDR1 and CDR2 are MNHNS and SASEGT. This CDR3 contains 14 residues. This chain's CDR3 is CASSEEGLALPQHF. CDR3 bases: TGTGCCAGCAGTGAAGAGGGGCTGGCTCTGCCCCAGCATTTT.

The chain joins TRBV6-1 to TRBJ1-5; the D is unclear. Per the germline V gene, CDR1 is MNHNS and CDR2 is SASEGT. This CDR3 is built from 15 residues. Trimming shortened V by 1 base and J by 4 bases, and 11 bases separated the two germline ends. The CDR3 here is CASSEGTMMNQPQHF. As DNA, the CDR3 is TGTGCCAGCAGTGAAGGTACTATGATGAATCAGCCCCAGCATTTT.

This clone has a single count. V and J are TRBV5-6 and TRBJ2-7; TRBD1 aligns across 8 bases. V lost 4 bases and J lost 4; bases outside the gene matches: 10. Germline V CDR1 and CDR2: SGHDT, YYEEEE. This CDR3 region has 15 residues. The chain's CDR3 is CASSPVDRDVYEQYF. CDR3 DNA: TGTGCCAGCAGCCCGGTGGACAGGGATGTTTACGAGCAGTACTTC.

This clone was detected only once. The chain is built from TRBV27 and TRBJ1-6; 7 positions agree with TRBD1. This CDR3 has 16 amino acids. The germline CDR1 and CDR2 sequences are MNHEY and SMNVEV (reference sequence). J was trimmed by 7 bases and V by 2 bases; bases with no gene match: 8. CDR3 in DNA: TGTGCCAGCAGTTTACTCTCAGGGGGTTTGAATTCACCCCTCCACTTT. Residues: CASSLLSGGLNSPLHF.

V is TRBV5-5 and J is TRBJ1-1; 7 nucleotides line up with TRBD1. J gave up 8 bases and V 7 bases, and 11 bases lay outside the gene matches. Germline-derived CDR1 and CDR2 are SGHKS and YYEKEE (reference sequence). CDR3 size: 13 residues. The CDR3 loop reads CASGDMTGTEAFF. The DNA of the CDR3 is TGTGCCAGCGGGGATATGACAGGGACAGAAGCTTTCTTT.

This chain uses TRBV7-2 with TRBJ2-1; 9 nucleotides align to TRBD2. CDR3 length: 16 residues. V shed 1 base and J 8 bases; nucleotides not matched to a gene: 9. Germline CDR1 and CDR2: SGHTA and FQGNSA. CDR3 protein: CASSLVGTSFSDEQFF. Written as DNA, the CDR3 is TGTGCCAGCAGCTTAGTTGGGACTAGCTTTTCCGATGAGCAGTTCTTC.

The chain is built from TRBV7-9 and TRBJ1-4, with TRBD1 identical over 8 bases. The CDR3 totals 15 residues. V shed 3 bases, J shed 7 bases, and the junction held 7 bases outside the gene matches. The germline gives CDR1 SEHNR, CDR2 FQNEAQ (reference sequence). CDR3 sequence reads: CASSLPGQEREKLFF. CDR3 DNA: TGTGCCAGCAGCTTGCCGGGACAGGAGCGTGAAAAACTGTTTTTT.

This chain uses TRBV9 with TRBJ1-2; 7 bases match TRBD1. From germline, CDR1 is SGDLS and CDR2 YYNGEE. This CDR3 comprises 16 residues. Trimming cost V 4 bases and J 0 bases; bases outside gene matches: 9. The CDR3 nucleotides are TGTGCCAGCAGCCTGAGGGGGGACAGTCCTAACTATGGCTACACCTTC. Amino acid sequence: CASSLRGDSPNYGYTF.

This clone was picked up one time. The V and J genes are TRBV7-8 and TRBJ1-5; weak D call: TRBD1 (5 bases). This CDR3 spans 15 amino acids. V lost 5 bases to trimming and J lost 4 bases, with 15 bases between them. Per the germline V gene, CDR1 is SGHVS and CDR2 is FQNEAQ. CDR3 sequence: CASSVNAGENQPQHF. The CDR3 DNA follows: TGTGCCAGCAGCGTAAACGCGGGGGAAAATCAGCCCCAGCATTTT. The entire variable domain, with the rest obtained from reference TRBV7-8 and TRBJ1-5, is as follows: GAGVSQSPRYKVAKRGQDVALRCDPISGHVSLFWYQQALGQGPEFLTYFQNEAQLDKSGLPSDRFFAERPEGSVSTLKIQRTQQEDSAVYLCASSVNAGENQPQHFGDGTRLSIL.

The chain is built from TRBV7-2 and TRBJ2-5; possible D gene TRBD2, 6 bases. V gave up 4 bases and J gave up 9 bases, with 18 bases separating them. CDR1 is SGHTA, CDR2 FQGNSA, per germline. The CDR3 has 14 amino acids. The chain's CDR3 is CASSSERLGGAQYF. The CDR3 DNA reads TGTGCCAGCAGCTCCGAAAGACTAGGCGGGGCCCAGTACTTC.

The chain joins TRBV6-5 to TRBJ1-2; 10 nucleotides match TRBD1. The germline V gene encodes CDR1 MNHEY and CDR2 SVGAGI. Trimming cost V 9 bases and J 7 bases; bases outside gene matches: 8. The CDR3 extends over 13 amino acids. The CDR3 is CASLDRGWGGYTF. The CDR3 DNA follows: TGTGCCAGTTTGGACAGGGGGTGGGGTGGCTACACCTTC.

The rearrangement uses TRBV6-4 and TRBJ1-6; D remains unclear. CDR3 length equals 14 residues. The V end was cut by 3 bases, the J end by 5 bases, with 8 bases between. Germline V gene data show CDR1 as MRHNA and CDR2 as SNTAGT. The CDR3 bases are TGTGCCAGCAGTGATGGAACAGATAATTCACCCCTCCACTTT. Translation gives CASSDGTDNSPLHF.

This clone was seen more than once but under ten times. The gene calls are TRBV2 and TRBJ1-2; D not resolved. CDR3 length equals 14 residues. CDR1 is SNHLY and CDR2 is FYNNEI in the germline V gene. V was clipped by 2 bases and J by 8 bases, with 15 bases between them. This chain's CDR3 is CASSETHSAFGYTF. The CDR3 bases are TGTGCCAGCAGTGAAACACATAGCGCGTTCGGCTACACCTTC.

The rearrangement links TRBV13 to TRBJ1-2; possible D gene TRBD1, 5 bases. The length of the CDR3 is 13 residues. Looked up from germline, CDR1 is PRHDT and CDR2 is FYEKMQ (reference sequence). Trimming took 4 bases from V and 4 from J, leaving 10 bases between them. CDR3 residues: CASSSRVGYGYTF. In DNA, the CDR3 is TGTGCCAGCAGCTCCAGGGTGGGCTATGGCTACACCTTC.

This chain joins TRBV2 and TRBJ1-5; no clear D. V lost 4 bases and J 5 bases, leaving 12 bases between the germline ends. CDR1 and CDR2 (germline): SNHLY, FYNNEI. The CDR3 spans 14 residues. CDR3 bases: TGTGCCAGCAGTGGGGCTTACGGGGATCAGCCCCAGCATTTT. Its protein product is CASSGAYGDQPQHF.

The rearrangement uses TRBV3-1 (or the pseudogene TRBV3-2) and TRBJ1-5; no reliable D call. This CDR3 has 12 residues. V was pared by 1 base and J by 13 bases, with 11 bases between. In germline, CDR1 is LGHDT, CDR2 YNNKEL (reference sequence). As DNA, the CDR3 is TGTGCCAGCAGCCAAGGTAGCGCCGGTCAGCATTTT. Encoded protein: CASSQGSAGQHF.

This chain joins TRBV5-6 and TRBJ1-1; 9 nucleotides match TRBD1. This CDR3 spans 14 amino acids. Per germline, CDR1 SGHDT and CDR2 YYEEEE. V dropped 0 bases and J dropped 5; count of bases not matched to a gene: 2. The CDR3 loop is CASSLGDRETEAFF. The CDR3 region has the DNA TGTGCCAGCAGCTTGGGGGACAGGGAAACTGAAGCTTTCTTT. Supplemented by reference TRBV5-6 and TRBJ1-1, the full variable domain reads DAGVTQSPTHLIKTRGQQVTLRCSPKSGHDTVSWYQQALGQGPQFIFQYYEEEERQRGNFPDRFSGHQFPNYSSELNVNALLLGDSALYLCASSLGDRETEAFFGQGTRLTVV.

The chain employs TRBV6-5 and TRBJ2-3, with D possibly matching TRBD2 (6 bases). The CDR3 sequence is 15 residues long. Trimming took 9 bases from V and 2 from J, leaving 18 bases between them. CDR1 and CDR2 from the germline V gene are MNHEY and SVGAGI. This chain's CDR3 is CASFSRGINTDTQYF. The DNA for the CDR3 is TGTGCCAGTTTCTCCCGGGGGATAAACACAGATACGCAGTATTTT.

The chain employs TRBV7-2 and TRBJ2-5, with TRBD2 matching 12 bases. The length of the CDR3 is 14 residues. Per germline, CDR1 SGHTA and CDR2 FQGNSA. With 6 bases clipped from V and 4 bases from J, the junction kept 3 bases outside the gene matches. As DNA, the CDR3 is TGTGCCAGCAGTGGACTAGCGGGGCTAGAGACCCAGTACTTC. Its protein is CASSGLAGLETQYF.

The chain links TRBV7-2 to TRBJ2-7, with 7 bases matching TRBD2. CDR3 length: 13 residues. V dropped 5 bases and J dropped 3; count of bases not matched to a gene: 4. Germline loops: CDR1 SGHTA, CDR2 FQGNSA. CDR3 amino acids: CASSPRTSYEQYF. The CDR3 DNA reads as TGTGCCAGCAGCCCCCGGACTAGCTACGAGCAGTACTTC.

This clone showed up just once. V is TRBV19 and J is TRBJ2-7, with D possibly being TRBD1 (6 bases). The CDR3 totals 15 residues. CDR1 is LNHDA, CDR2 SQIVND, per germline (reference sequence). V lost 5 bases and J lost 2, with 16 bases in between. CDR3 sequence (DNA): TGTGCCAGTAGTGCCCGGACAGCTCGCCCCTACGAGCAGTACTTC. Protein product: CASSARTARPYEQYF.

This clone has just one count. This chain joins TRBV29-1 and TRBJ1-2; 9 nucleotides match TRBD1. V trimming: 5 bases; J trimming: 6 bases; junction bases outside the gene matches: 7. In germline, CDR1 is SQVTM, CDR2 ANQGSEA. The CDR3 totals 13 residues. This CDR3 is CSVRDRDSDGYTF. Written as DNA, the CDR3 is TGCAGCGTTAGGGACAGGGATAGTGATGGCTACACCTTC.

This chain uses TRBV6-2 or TRBV6-3 with TRBJ2-1, with a weak D call TRBD2 (7 bases). With 2 bases removed from V and 8 bases from J, the gap between germline ends came to 10 bases. The germline CDR1 and CDR2 sequences are MNHEY and SVGEGT. The CDR3 length is 13 residues. The CDR3 here is CASSYAGAYEQFF. CDR3 nucleotide sequence: TGTGCCAGCAGTTACGCGGGGGCATATGAGCAGTTCTTC.